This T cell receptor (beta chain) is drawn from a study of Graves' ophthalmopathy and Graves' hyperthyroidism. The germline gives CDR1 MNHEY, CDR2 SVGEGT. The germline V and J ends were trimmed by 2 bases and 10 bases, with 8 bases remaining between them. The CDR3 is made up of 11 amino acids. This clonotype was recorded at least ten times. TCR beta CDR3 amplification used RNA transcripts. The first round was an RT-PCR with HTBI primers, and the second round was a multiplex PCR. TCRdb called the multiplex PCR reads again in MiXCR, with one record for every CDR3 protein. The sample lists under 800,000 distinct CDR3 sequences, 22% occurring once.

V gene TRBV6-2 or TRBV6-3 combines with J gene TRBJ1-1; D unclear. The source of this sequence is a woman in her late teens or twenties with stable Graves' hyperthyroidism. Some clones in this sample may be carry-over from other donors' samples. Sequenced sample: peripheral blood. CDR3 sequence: CASSYLAGAFF. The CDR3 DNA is TGTGCCAGCAGTTACCTGGCGGGAGCTTTCTTT.